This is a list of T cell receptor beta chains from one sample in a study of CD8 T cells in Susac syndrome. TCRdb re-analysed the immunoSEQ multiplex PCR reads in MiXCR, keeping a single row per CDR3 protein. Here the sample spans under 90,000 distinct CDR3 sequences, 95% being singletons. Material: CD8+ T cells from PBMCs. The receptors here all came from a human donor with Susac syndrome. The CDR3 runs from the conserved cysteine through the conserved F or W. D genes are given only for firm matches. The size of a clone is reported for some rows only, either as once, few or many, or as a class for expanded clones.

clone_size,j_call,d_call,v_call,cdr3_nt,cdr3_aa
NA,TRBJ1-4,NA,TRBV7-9,TGTGCCAGCGCAGGATCGGGCCGGGAAAAACTGTTTTTT,CASAGSGREKLFF
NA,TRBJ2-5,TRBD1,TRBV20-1,TGCAGTGCTAGTGGAGAGGACAGGGGCCAAGAGACCCAGTACTTC,CSASGEDRGQETQYF
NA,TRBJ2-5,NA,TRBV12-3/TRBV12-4,TGTGCCAGCAGTGACTCCAGAGCGGAGACCCAGTACTTC,CASSDSRAETQYF
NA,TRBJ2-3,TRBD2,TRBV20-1,TGCAGTGCTAGACCTCTTGGCGGGAGAAGCACAGATACGCAGTATTTT,CSARPLGGRSTDTQYF
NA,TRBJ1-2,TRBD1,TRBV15,TGTGCCACCAGCAATGGACAGGGGGAGACATATGGCTACACCTTC,CATSNGQGETYGYTF
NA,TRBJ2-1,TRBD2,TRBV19,TGTGCCAGTACCCTAGCGGGAGGTTCCTACAATGAGCAGTTCTTC,CASTLAGGSYNEQFF
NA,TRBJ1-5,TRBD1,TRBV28,TGTGCCAGCACCGATTCTTTCGACAGGGAGGAACAGCCCCAGCATTTT,CASTDSFDREEQPQHF
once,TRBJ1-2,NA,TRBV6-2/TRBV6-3,TGTGCCAGCAGTGATGGGGGTTATGGCTACACCTTC,CASSDGGYGYTF
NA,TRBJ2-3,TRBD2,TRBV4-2,TGTGCCAGCAGCCAAGAAAGAGGAGCGGGAGGGGATACGCAGTATTTT,CASSQERGAGGDTQYF
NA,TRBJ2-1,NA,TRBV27,TGTGCCAGTCGTCCTGCCTACGACCCCCTCTCCTACAATGAGCAGTTCTTC,CASRPAYDPLSYNEQFF
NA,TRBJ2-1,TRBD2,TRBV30,TGTGCCTGGAGTGAGGGACTAGCGATCAATGAGCAGTTCTTC,CAWSEGLAINEQFF